Below, 18 T cell receptor beta chains from the same sample are listed, as sequenced in a study of control samples from healthy donors and cancer patients. Data came from immunoSEQ multiplex PCR; TCRdb stores just in-frame clones and leaves some out. The sample yields roughly 130,000 clones, more than 70% seen once. The sample comprised blood. These receptors originate from a man aged 50 or older in good health.

This chain uses TRBV2 with TRBJ1-1; 7 bases map to TRBD1. Germline V gives CDR1 SNHLY, CDR2 FYNNEI. Trimming cost V 6 bases and J 3 bases; bases outside gene matches: 19. The CDR3 sequence is 18 residues long. This CDR3 is CASRHTGTETARDTEAFF. The CDR3 DNA follows: TGTGCCAGCAGACACACTGGGACAGAAACTGCCCGGGACACTGAAGCTTTCTTT.

The chain couples TRBV19 to TRBJ1-5, with TRBD1 identical over 8 bases. V lost 5 bases to trimming and J lost 4 bases; unmatched junction nucleotides: 4. Germline CDR1 is LNHDA and CDR2 is SQIVND (reference sequence). The CDR3 extends over 14 amino acids. CDR3 bases: TGTGCCAGTAGTTTGCGGACAGGGAATCAGCCCCAGCATTTT. It translates to CASSLRTGNQPQHF. Complete variable domain (other parts from reference TRBV19 and TRBJ1-5): DGGITQSPKYLFRKEGQNVTLSCEQNLNHDAMYWYRQDPGQGLRLIYYSQIVNDFQKGDIAEGYSVSREKKESFPLTVTSAQKNPTAFYLCASSLRTGNQPQHFGDGTRLSIL.

The V and J genes are TRBV14 and TRBJ2-5; D unclear. Germline lookup yields CDR1 SGHDN and CDR2 FVKESK. Trimming removed 1 base at V and 5 bases at J, with 14 bases between. The CDR3 sequence is 15 residues long. The CDR3 loop reads CASSQGSKAMETQYF. In nucleotides, the CDR3 is TGTGCCAGCAGCCAAGGTAGCAAGGCAATGGAGACCCAGTACTTC.

This chain uses TRBV9 with TRBJ2-7, with 8 bases fitting TRBD1. Trimming took 3 bases from V and 6 from J; bases not matched to a gene: 17. Germline CDR1 and CDR2: SGDLS and YYNGEE. This CDR3 is built from 17 residues. The CDR3 DNA follows: TGTGCCAGCAGCGCCGGAACCACAGGGGGAAGTAGCAGCGAGCAGTACTTC. Translated: CASSAGTTGGSSSEQYF.

J is TRBJ1-1 and V is TRBV28; tentatively, D is TRBD1 (5 bases). V lost 6 bases to trimming and J lost 5 bases, with 10 bases between them. The CDR3 has 12 residues. Germline V gene sequence: CDR1 MDHEN, CDR2 SYDVKM. This CDR3 is CASSRGRTEAFF. As DNA, the CDR3 is TGTGCCAGCAGCCGGGGGAGGACTGAAGCTTTCTTT.

The V and J genes are TRBV13 and TRBJ1-2; D unresolved. V was cut by 8 bases and J by 9 bases, with 13 bases left in between. This CDR3 has 11 residues. Germline V gene sequence: CDR1 PRHDT, CDR2 FYEKMQ (reference sequence). The CDR3, as DNA: TGTGCCAGCGATGACCCGCCCCGCTACACCTTC. Translation: CASDDPPRYTF.

V and J are TRBV2 and TRBJ1-6, with 7 bases aligning to TRBD1. There are 16 residues in the CDR3. The germline V gene has CDR1 SNHLY and CDR2 FYNNEI. J lost 5 bases, V lost 6 bases, and 10 bases had no gene match. Here the CDR3 reads CASSGNGQVDNSPLHF. Written as DNA, the CDR3 is TGTGCCAGCAGCGGTAACGGACAGGTAGATAATTCACCCCTCCACTTT.

This clone appeared once. The chain is built from TRBV28 and TRBJ2-2; 7 bases are shared with TRBD1. V dropped 6 bases and J dropped 2; count of bases not matched to a gene: 12. The CDR3 is 17 amino acids. The germline V gene has CDR1 MDHEN and CDR2 SYDVKM. The CDR3 region is CASSYPTGQTNTGELFF. CDR3 coding DNA: TGTGCCAGCAGCTACCCGACGGGACAGACTAACACCGGGGAGCTGTTTTTT.

The chain combines TRBV7-8 with TRBJ2-5, with 10 bases fitting TRBD1. CDR1 is SGHVS and CDR2 is FQNEAQ in the germline V gene. V lost 3 bases to trimming and J lost 1 base; unmatched junction nucleotides: 5. This CDR3 has 16 residues. Here the CDR3 reads CASSFARTGGQETQYF. CDR3 in DNA: TGTGCCAGCAGCTTTGCGAGGACAGGGGGCCAAGAGACCCAGTACTTC. Variable domain in full (rest from reference TRBV7-8 and TRBJ2-5): GAGVSQSPRYKVAKRGQDVALRCDPISGHVSLFWYQQALGQGPEFLTYFQNEAQLDKSGLPSDRFFAERPEGSVSTLKIQRTQQEDSAVYLCASSFARTGGQETQYFGPGTRLLVL.

V is TRBV10-3 and J is TRBJ1-2; 8 nucleotides match TRBD1. The CDR3 totals 14 residues. The J segment lost 4 bases and the V segment lost 0 bases, leaving 1 base of the junction unmatched. Germline assignment: CDR1 ENHRY and CDR2 SYGVKD. CDR3 in amino acids: CAISESTGGYGYTF. Here the CDR3 DNA reads TGTGCCATCAGTGAGTCAACAGGGGGCTATGGCTACACCTTC.

The genes are TRBV5-4 and TRBJ2-4, with D perhaps TRBD2 (5 bases). The V gene's germline CDR1 is SGHNT and CDR2 YYREEE (reference sequence). V was pared by 3 bases and J by 3 bases, with 19 bases between. The CDR3 has 17 amino acids. In DNA, the CDR3 is TGTGCCAGCAGCTCGGTTGTCGGGAATTTGGACAAAAACATTCAGTACTTC. Translated, it gives CASSSVVGNLDKNIQYF. Combining the CDR3 with reference TRBV5-4 and TRBJ2-4 gives the whole variable domain ETGVTQSPTHLIKTRGQQVTLRCSSQSGHNTVSWYQQALGQGPQFIFQYYREEENGRGNFPPRFSGLQFPNYSSELNVNALELDDSALYLCASSSVVGNLDKNIQYFGAGTRLSVL.

CDR3 amino acids: CASSIAIAGRGVRIGELFF. Written as DNA, the CDR3 is TGTGCCAGCAGCATCGCCATCGCGGGACGCGGAGTCAGGATCGGGGAGCTGTTTTTT. This sequence joins TRBV7-9 and TRBJ2-2; a weak D match, TRBD2 (6 bases). V was pared by 5 bases and J by 7 bases, with 29 bases between. The CDR3 is 19 residues long. The V gene's germline CDR1 is SEHNR and CDR2 FQNEAQ (reference sequence).

This sequence joins TRBV7-8 and TRBJ1-1; D possibly corresponds to TRBD1 (5 bases). This CDR3 is built from 16 residues. Germline-derived CDR1 and CDR2 are SGHVS and FQNEAQ. V dropped 2 bases and J dropped 0 bases, with 13 bases sitting between them. Here the CDR3 reads CASSLFRGGVNTEAFF. CDR3 nucleotides: TGTGCCAGCAGCTTATTTCGTGGAGGGGTGAACACTGAAGCTTTCTTT.

The V and J genes are TRBV28 and TRBJ2-7, with 8 bases fitting TRBD1. Germline V lookup: CDR1 MDHEN, CDR2 SYDVKM. The V segment lost 7 bases and the J segment 0 bases; nucleotides outside the gene matches: 5. CDR3 size: 14 residues. The CDR3 nucleotides read TGTGCCAGCAACGGACAGGGCGACTCCTACGAGCAGTACTTC. Its protein product is CASNGQGDSYEQYF.

The chain employs TRBV2 and TRBJ2-5, with D unresolved. Trimming took off 6 bases at V and 3 bases at J, with 8 bases between the two ends. CDR1 is SNHLY, CDR2 FYNNEI, per germline. The CDR3 loop spans 12 amino acids. The CDR3 coding sequence is TGTGCCAGCAGGGACCAAAAAGAGACCCAGTACTTC. It translates to CASRDQKETQYF.

The chain carries TRBV29-1 and TRBJ1-6; D call uncertain. Germline lookup yields CDR1 SQVTM and CDR2 ANQGSEA. This CDR3 has 13 residues. V was trimmed by 4 bases and J by 3 bases, leaving 7 bases between them. The CDR3 region is CSVAESYNSPLHF. The CDR3 coding sequence is TGCAGCGTTGCCGAGAGCTATAATTCACCCCTCCACTTT.

The J gene is TRBJ2-3, the V gene TRBV7-7; 8 positions match TRBD2. The V gene end was trimmed by 1 base and the J gene end by 1 base; junction bases not matched to a gene: 1. This CDR3 comprises 15 residues. CDR1 and CDR2 (germline): SSHAT, FNYEAQ (reference sequence). Here the CDR3 reads CASSLGRGGTDTQYF. DNA for the CDR3: TGTGCCAGCAGCTTAGGGCGGGGGGGCACAGATACGCAGTATTTT.

The gene calls are TRBV6-1 and TRBJ2-6; TRBD1 is a possible D gene (6 bases). The CDR3 sequence is 17 residues long. V was trimmed by 4 bases and J by 0 bases, leaving 13 bases between them. Looked up from germline, CDR1 is MNHNS and CDR2 is SASEGT. CDR3 coding DNA: TGTGCCAGCAGTGGGTACAGGGATCCCTCTGGGGCCAACGTCCTGACTTTC. This gives the protein CASSGYRDPSGANVLTF.